Below, 16 T cell receptor beta chains from the same sample are listed, as sequenced in a study of monozygotic twins with inflammatory bowel disease. TCRdb processed the 5' RACE reads again and assigns one entry to each CDR3 protein, with no DNA. This repertoire includes some 440,000 distinct CDR3 sequences. What was sequenced was blood. The receptors stem from a human donor with ulcerative colitis or Crohn's disease, or a healthy co-twin of an affected twin (not recorded which).

The chain has TRBV11-2 and TRBJ1-1; TCRdb's D gene call, TRBD1, goes unchecked for lack of DNA. The CDR3 extends over 15 amino acids. Germline V gives CDR1 SGHAT, CDR2 FQNNGV. The CDR3 spells CASSSSGTGLNEAFF.

The chain has TRBV5-1 and TRBJ2-2; TCRdb picks TRBD1, but there is no DNA to check that call. CDR3 length: 14 amino acids. CDR1 is SGHRS, CDR2 YFSETQ, per germline. This CDR3 reads CASTRDSPTGELFF.

The V call is TRBV7-2, the J call TRBJ2-7. Looked up from germline, CDR1 is SGHTA and CDR2 is FQGNSA. The CDR3 runs to 14 residues. The CDR3 sequence is CASSFTSAVYEQYF.

The chain combines TRBV30 with TRBJ2-7; TCRdb reports TRBD1, a call that lacks DNA to check it against. The germline gives CDR1 GTSNPN, CDR2 SVGIG (reference sequence). This CDR3 comprises 13 residues. The CDR3 loop reads CAWRSGGATEQYF.

V is TRBV20-1 and J is TRBJ1-5. The germline gives CDR1 DFQATT, CDR2 SNEGSKA (reference sequence). CDR3 length: 17 amino acids. The CDR3 protein is CSASQARVQAGNQPQHF.

The chain links TRBV29-1 to TRBJ1-1. The CDR3 runs 13 residues. Per germline, CDR1 SQVTM and CDR2 ANQGSEA. The chain's CDR3 is CSVGEDLNTEAFF. The full variable domain, its missing parts supplied by reference TRBV29-1 and TRBJ1-1, is SAVISQKPSRDICQRGTSLTIQCQVDSQVTMMFWYRQQPGQSLTLIATANQGSEATYESGFVIDKFPISRPNLTFSTLTVSNMSPEDSSIYLCSVGEDLNTEAFFGQGTRLTVV.

This chain uses TRBV10-3 with TRBJ1-2; lacking DNA, the TRBD1 call made by TCRdb goes unchecked. Germline V CDR1 and CDR2: ENHRY, SYGVKD. The CDR3 runs to 12 residues. This CDR3 reads CAIGTESYGYTF.

This CDR3 reads CSAPATSGGDEQFF. The chain joins TRBV20-1 to TRBJ2-1; TCRdb's D call, TRBD2, is unchecked because there is no DNA. The CDR3 contains 14 residues. Germline CDR1 and CDR2: DFQATT and SNEGSKA (reference sequence).

V usage is TRBV18 and J usage is TRBJ1-3. The CDR3 covers 14 residues. Germline V gene lookup returns CDR1 KGHSH and CDR2 LQKENI. Here the CDR3 reads CASSPSNGGNTIYF. The variable domain in full, completed from reference TRBV18 and TRBJ1-3, reads NAGVMQNPRHLVRRRGQEARLRCSPMKGHSHVYWYRQLPEEGLKFMVYLQKENIIDESGMPKERFSAEFPKEGPSILRIQQVVRGDSAAYFCASSPSNGGNTIYFGEGSWLTVV.

This chain joins TRBV7-2 and TRBJ2-2; the D call of TRBD1 rests on TCRdb alone, since no DNA is present to check it. The CDR3 sequence is 13 residues long. CDR1 SGHTA and CDR2 FQGNSA come from the germline V gene. CDR3 amino acids: CASSGGMGGELFF.

V gene TRBV7-2 combines with J gene TRBJ2-5; there is no DNA to check the TCRdb D call of TRBD2. CDR1 and CDR2 (germline): SGHTA, FQGNSA. This CDR3 comprises 15 residues. The CDR3: CASSLRIAEQETQYF.

The chain carries TRBV5-1 and TRBJ2-2; without DNA, the TCRdb call of TRBD1 cannot be checked. The CDR3 runs to 15 residues. The germline V gene has CDR1 SGHRS and CDR2 YFSETQ. The CDR3 region is CASSLEGTNTGELFF. The full variable domain, completed using reference TRBV5-1 and TRBJ2-2, is KAGVTQTPRYLIKTRGQQVTLSCSPISGHRSVSWYQQTPGQGLQFLFEYFSETQRNKGNFPGRFSGRQFSNSRSEMNVSTLELGDSALYLCASSLEGTNTGELFFGEGSRLTVL.

The chain uses TRBV14 and TRBJ1-2. This CDR3 region has 14 residues. The germline gives CDR1 SGHDN, CDR2 FVKESK. CDR3: CASSQVGSYYGYTF.

J is TRBJ2-6 and V is TRBV7-9. Per the germline V gene, CDR1 is SEHNR and CDR2 is FQNEAQ (reference sequence). The CDR3 has 15 residues. The CDR3 loop is CASSHTSTGANVLTF.

The chain couples TRBV3-1 to TRBJ1-1. The V gene's germline CDR1 is LGHDT and CDR2 YNNKEL (reference sequence). This CDR3 contains 17 residues. CDR3 protein: CASSQDRDIFSSTEAFF.

The rearrangement uses TRBV27 and TRBJ2-1; TCRdb reports TRBD1, a call that lacks DNA to check it against. From germline, CDR1 is MNHEY and CDR2 SMNVEV (reference sequence). CDR3 size: 19 residues. CDR3 region: CASIPRTPTGGERVDEQFF.